This TCR beta chain was sequenced for a study of T cells expressing NK-cell markers. TCRdb reprocessed the 5' RACE reads, keeping one entry per CDR3 protein, no DNA. This sample's table has 400,000 to 450,000 distinct CDR3 sequences. The CDR3 has 11 amino acids. Germline-derived CDR1 and CDR2 are DFQATT and SNEGSKA (reference sequence). The sequencing sample was made of blood T cells: a sorted CD56 or NKG2C T cell subset, CD4+ or CD8+ T cells, or bulk PBMC T cells (not recorded which). This receptor was taken from a woman between 18 and 75 years old in good health. The rearrangement links TRBV20-1 to TRBJ2-7. CDR3 loop: CSARDHYEQYF.